This TCR beta chain was captured by sequencing in a study of blood T cells in healthy people across ages (dated by TCRdb to the mid-2010s). Regarding the study in general: In model experiments, roughly one uniquely barcoded TCR beta cDNA molecule per two T cells was captured by template switching. To avoid experimental bias, donors of different ages were distributed randomly across sequencing lanes. The study analyzed two additional independent replicas of 1 million unique cDNA reads from the same blood draw for two donors, one aged 18 to 30 and one aged 80 or older. Using deep sequencing normalized with unique cDNA molecular identifiers, the study measured how TCR beta repertoire diversity changes with age. Donors were grouped into four age groups: young (average about 15 years), middle-aged (39), aged (about 59) and long-lived (around 82).

Of note for this clonotype: Its antigen is unknown. No base quality information exists; no much larger clone differs at one position.

Library generation was performed with 5' RACE. Reads for this sample came from an Illumina HiSeq 2500. A second 7 to 11 cycle PCR used a sample-barcoded 5' primer and a J-beta primer mix. Each TCR beta cDNA molecule received a unique molecular identifier from a template-switch 5' adaptor carrying 12 random nucleotides. Each sample yielded at least 3 million CDR3-containing paired-end reads. All of the RNA was converted into first-strand cDNA using the Mint cDNA synthesis kit, with a TRBC-specific oligonucleotide serving as the primer. After uracil-DNA glycosylase treatment, a first 18-cycle PCR used universal primers M1SS and BC2_uni_R on all cDNA. On the study's bioinformatics: Each sample was normalized by randomly selecting 1 million high-quality reads, each carrying a distinct molecular identifier. Reads sharing molecular identifiers were discarded rather than binned into consensus sequences. MiTCR, run with a Q25 quality threshold and the strictest error-elimination algorithm, handled CDR3 identification, clonotype clustering and error correction. A nonparametric unseen species model using Euler transformation provided a lower-bound estimate of total TCR beta diversity. Clones were called with MiXCR by TCRdb after fastp trimmed the public reads at Q25, and only in-frame beta chains were retained. Rows merge per CDR3 protein into single entries with the most common DNA and genes. Clone size and V and J calls follow TCRdb, not the original study. In this sample the table shows around 1,100,000 distinct CDR3 sequences, more than 30% of which occur a single time. The ten largest clonotypes hold around 12% of the sample.

The CDR3, from cysteine to phenylalanine, totals 12 residues. Of all the DNA, just the CDR3 is kept, 36 bases in frame from base 1. Cut back by 0 bases and 5 bases, the V and J ends lie 7 bases apart. The germline V gene gives CDR1 as SQVTM and CDR2 as ANQGSEA. Broad study findings and their caveats: The percentage of naive T cells measured by flow cytometry correlated strongly with observed TCR beta diversity. Estimates of total diversity from one million sequenced T cells were regarded as lower bounds and underestimates. As age increased, observed TCR beta diversity per million T cells dropped in a roughly linear way, and a significant reduction was already evident by age about 40. The long-lived group showed more naive CD4+ T cells, fewer expanded clones and increased TCR diversity than the aged group, suggesting age selection. Bulk unsorted PBMC profiling prevented conclusive comparison of naive and antigen-experienced compartments. Because donor CMV infection status was unknown, age-related changes in expanded clonotypes were potentially confounded.

Systemically healthy Caucasian individuals from Russia, roughly 40 in total and aged about 6 to 90 years, were included as donors. Each donor gave ten milliliters of peripheral blood, collected into EDTA-treated Vacutainer tubes. Ficoll-Paque density-gradient centrifugation was used to isolate PBMCs, with at least 7 million per sample. Total RNA, at least 6 micrograms per sample, was extracted from PBMCs with Trizol reagent. The percentages of naive CD45RAhigh/CD27high T cells were determined by flow cytometry on a PBMC aliquot from every donor. The source of this sequence is a man between 18 and 29 years old in good health. The chain uses TRBV29-1 and TRBJ1-2, with no confident D gene call. The sequenced material came from blood. The CDR3 is CSVEDRRYGYTF. The sequenced DNA: TGCAGCGTTGAAGACAGAAGATATGGCTACACCTTC. Outside the CDR3, residues come from the reference TRBV29-1 and TRBJ1-2 proteins, so the full variable domain is: SAVISQKPSRDICQRGTSLTIQCQVDSQVTMMFWYRQQPGQSLTLIATANQGSEATYESGFVIDKFPISRPNLTFSTLTVSNMSPEDSSIYLCSVEDRRYGYTFGSGTRLTVV.